Each of the 9 T cell receptor beta chains below was sequenced from the same sample in a study of T cell responses to AZD1222 COVID-19 vaccine. The assay was immunoSEQ multiplex PCR, and TCRdb's table has in-frame clones only and misses some. The data show more than 150,000 clones, with 94% seen just once and roughly 1.5% held by the top ten. Sequencing was performed on peripheral blood, taken 28 days after the second AZD1222 dose. Receptor source: an adult who received the AZD1222 COVID-19 vaccine.

The chain recombines TRBV2 with TRBJ1-6; D not certain. Germline CDR1 SNHLY, CDR2 FYNNEI. Between the trimmed V and J ends, which lost 8 bases and 4 bases, there was a span of 15 bases. CDR3 length: 15 residues. CDR3: CASGRDIGYNSPLHF. CDR3 nucleotide sequence: TGTGCCAGCGGAAGGGATATTGGGTATAATTCACCCCTCCACTTT.

This clone was observed a few times. The V and J genes are TRBV5-6 and TRBJ1-1, with D possibly being TRBD1 (5 bases). The CDR3 length is 14 residues. Germline CDR1 is SGHDT and CDR2 is YYEEEE. V was clipped by 4 bases and J by 3 bases, with 13 bases between them. CDR3 nucleotides: TGTGCCAGCAGCGGTGTCGCGGGGGACACTGAAGCTTTCTTT. It is translated as CASSGVAGDTEAFF.

V is TRBV15 and J is TRBJ1-2; no firm D call. Germline assignment: CDR1 LNHNV and CDR2 YYDKDF (reference sequence). V was pared by 0 bases and J by 2 bases, with 19 bases between. The CDR3 runs 18 residues. CDR3 bases: TGTGCCACCAGCAGAGATGGAGGGAGCCCTGCCCGAAACTATGGCTACACCTTC. Its translation is CATSRDGGSPARNYGYTF.

The rearrangement links TRBV6-5 to TRBJ2-6; weak D call: TRBD1 (6 bases). Trimming shortened V by 5 bases and J by 2 bases, and 10 bases separated the two germline ends. Germline-derived CDR1 and CDR2 are MNHEY and SVGAGI. The CDR3 runs 15 residues. CDR3 sequence: CASSHRATGANVLTF. The CDR3 coding sequence is TGTGCCAGCAGTCACAGGGCTACTGGGGCCAACGTCCTGACTTTC.

This chain uses TRBV5-5 with TRBJ1-1, with unresolved D. Germline lookup yields CDR1 SGHKS and CDR2 YYEKEE (reference sequence). The V gene lost 0 bases and the J gene lost 4 bases, with 7 bases spanning the gap. This CDR3 contains 13 residues. CDR3 residues: CASSLGVGTEAFF. DNA of the CDR3: TGTGCCAGCAGCTTGGGGGTGGGCACTGAAGCTTTCTTT.

The rearrangement uses TRBV7-8 and TRBJ2-7; possibly TRBD1 for D (6 bases). The V gene's germline CDR1 is SGHVS and CDR2 FQNEAQ. The length of the CDR3 is 13 residues. Trimming removed 3 bases at V and 0 bases at J, with 6 bases between. The CDR3 DNA is TGTGCCAGCAGCTTGGGGGCCTCCTACGAGCAGTACTTC. Residues: CASSLGASYEQYF.

V usage is TRBV6-1 and J usage is TRBJ2-2; unclear D gene. Trimming pared 1 base from V and 6 bases from J, leaving 6 bases between. Germline V gives CDR1 MNHNS, CDR2 SASEGT. The length of the CDR3 is 13 residues. CDR3: CASSEDGAGELFF. The DNA for the CDR3 is TGTGCCAGCAGTGAAGATGGGGCCGGGGAGCTGTTTTTT.

This CDR3 reads CASSLRKGAATDTQYF. CDR3 nucleotide sequence: TGTGCCAGCAGTTTACGCAAAGGGGCAGCCACAGATACGCAGTATTTT. J is TRBJ2-3 and V is TRBV28, with D perhaps matching TRBD1 (5 bases). Germline-derived CDR1 and CDR2 are MDHEN and SYDVKM. The CDR3 runs 16 residues. Trimming shortened V by 2 bases and J by 2 bases, and 14 bases separated the two germline ends. The full variable domain, its missing parts supplied by reference TRBV28 and TRBJ2-3, is DVKVTQSSRYLVKRTGEKVFLECVQDMDHENMFWYRQDPGLGLRLIYFSYDVKMKEKGDIPEGYSVSREKKERFSLILESASTNQTSMYLCASSLRKGAATDTQYFGPGTRLTVL.

J is TRBJ2-3 and V is TRBV10-1; D is undetermined. The CDR3 totals 17 residues. V dropped 8 bases and J dropped 2 bases, with 23 bases sitting between them. CDR1 and CDR2 (germline): WNHNN, SYGVQD (reference sequence). The CDR3 DNA is TGCGCCAGCTACGTGGGAAACGGGCTTGACAACACAGATACGCAGTATTTT. Amino acids: CASYVGNGLDNTDTQYF.